This TCR beta chain was found in a study of beta chain features in type 1 diabetes. This clone showed up just a few times. What it recognizes is unknown. Isolated RNA was reverse transcribed in full, so expressed TCRB transcripts were sequenced. Profiling relied on immunoSEQ multiplex PCR, and the TCRdb table lists in-frame clones only, not all of them. This repertoire shows almost 350,000 clones, around 9.3% found once; its top ten account for about 1%. Findings and caveats of the study: All four CD4+ subsets of Type 1 diabetes patients contained TCRB CDR3s that were moderately but significantly shorter. When VDJ junctions were examined, type 1 diabetes patients showed fewer insertions and more deletions.

Central memory, naive, regulatory and stem cell-like memory CD4+ cells were sorted by CD45RO/CCR7/CD25/CD127/CD95/CD27. This CDR3 spans 16 amino acids. Germline-derived CDR1 and CDR2 are LNHDA and SQIVND (reference sequence). J lost 3 bases, V lost 3 bases, and 7 bases had no gene match. This chain uses TRBV19 with TRBJ2-5; 10 bases line up with TRBD1. This TCR was recovered from a man aged 30 to 39 with type 1 diabetes. The specimen was central memory CD4+ T cells from blood. DNA of the CDR3: TGTGCCAGTAGTATTAGGACAGGGGGGTTCAAAGAGACCCAGTACTTC. Encoded protein: CASSIRTGGFKETQYF.